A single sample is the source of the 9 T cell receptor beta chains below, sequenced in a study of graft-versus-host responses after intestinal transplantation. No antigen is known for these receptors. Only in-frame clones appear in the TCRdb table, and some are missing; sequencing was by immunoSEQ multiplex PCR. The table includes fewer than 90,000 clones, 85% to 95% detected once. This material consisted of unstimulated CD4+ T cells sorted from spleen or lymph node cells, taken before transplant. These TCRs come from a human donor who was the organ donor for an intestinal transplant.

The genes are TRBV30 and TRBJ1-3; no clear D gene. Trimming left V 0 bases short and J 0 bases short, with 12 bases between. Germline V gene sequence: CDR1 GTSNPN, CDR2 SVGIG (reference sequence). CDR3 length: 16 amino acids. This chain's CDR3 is CAWSVGTLNSGNTIYF. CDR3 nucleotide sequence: TGTGCCTGGAGTGTAGGCACGTTAAACTCTGGAAACACCATATATTTT.

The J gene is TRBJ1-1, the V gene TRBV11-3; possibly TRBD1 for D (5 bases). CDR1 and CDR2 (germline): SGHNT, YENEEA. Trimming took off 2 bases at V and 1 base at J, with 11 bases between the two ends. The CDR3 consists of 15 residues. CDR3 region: CASSLWGGQNTEAFF. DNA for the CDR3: TGTGCCAGCAGCTTATGGGGCGGACAGAACACTGAAGCTTTCTTT.

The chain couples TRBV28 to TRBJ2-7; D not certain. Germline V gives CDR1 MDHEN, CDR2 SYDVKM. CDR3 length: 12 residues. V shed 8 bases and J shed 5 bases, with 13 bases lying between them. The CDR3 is CASGQRGDEQYF. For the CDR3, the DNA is TGTGCCAGCGGGCAGCGCGGCGACGAGCAGTACTTC.

CDR3 nucleotides: TGTGCCAGCAACCCCCTTGGCCTCGGCTCGGATACGCAGTATTTT. It specifies CASNPLGLGSDTQYF. The chain recombines TRBV27 with TRBJ2-3; D remains unclear. Between the trimmed V and J ends, which lost 7 bases and 6 bases, there was a span of 20 bases. CDR3 size: 15 residues. Per the germline V gene, CDR1 is MNHEY and CDR2 is SMNVEV (reference sequence).

For the CDR3, the DNA is TGTGCCAGCAGACCGAGCGCGGTGGCGAACTACGAGCAGTACTTC. Protein: CASRPSAVANYEQYF. The V and J genes are TRBV7-2 and TRBJ2-7; no definite D call. CDR3 length: 15 amino acids. V lost 6 bases and J lost 3, with 18 bases in between. The germline V gene has CDR1 SGHTA and CDR2 FQGNSA.

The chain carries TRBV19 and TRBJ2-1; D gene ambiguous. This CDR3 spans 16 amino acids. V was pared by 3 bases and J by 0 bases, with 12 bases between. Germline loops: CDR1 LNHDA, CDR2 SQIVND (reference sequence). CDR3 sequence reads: CASSIVRKSSYNEQFF. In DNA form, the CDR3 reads TGTGCCAGTAGTATTGTCAGGAAAAGCTCCTACAATGAGCAGTTCTTC.

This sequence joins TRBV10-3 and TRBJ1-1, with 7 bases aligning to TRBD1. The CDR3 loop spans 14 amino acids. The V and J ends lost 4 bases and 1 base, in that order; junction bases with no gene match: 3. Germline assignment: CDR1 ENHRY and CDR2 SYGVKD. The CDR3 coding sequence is TGTGCCATCAGTGGGACAGGAGGGAACACTGAAGCTTTCTTT. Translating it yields CAISGTGGNTEAFF.

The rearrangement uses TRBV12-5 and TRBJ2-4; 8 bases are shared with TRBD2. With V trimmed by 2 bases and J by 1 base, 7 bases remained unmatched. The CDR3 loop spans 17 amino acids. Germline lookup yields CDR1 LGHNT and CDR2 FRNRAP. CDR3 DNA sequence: TGTGCTAGTGGTTTGCCCGTGGAGCGGGGGGCCAAAAACATTCAGTACTTC. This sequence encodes CASGLPVERGAKNIQYF.

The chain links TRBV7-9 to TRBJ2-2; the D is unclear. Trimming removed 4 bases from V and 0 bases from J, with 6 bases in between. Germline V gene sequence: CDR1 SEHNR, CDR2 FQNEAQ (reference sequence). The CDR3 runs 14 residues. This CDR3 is CASSYYSNTGELFF. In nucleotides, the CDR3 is TGTGCCAGCAGCTACTACTCGAACACCGGGGAGCTGTTTTTT.